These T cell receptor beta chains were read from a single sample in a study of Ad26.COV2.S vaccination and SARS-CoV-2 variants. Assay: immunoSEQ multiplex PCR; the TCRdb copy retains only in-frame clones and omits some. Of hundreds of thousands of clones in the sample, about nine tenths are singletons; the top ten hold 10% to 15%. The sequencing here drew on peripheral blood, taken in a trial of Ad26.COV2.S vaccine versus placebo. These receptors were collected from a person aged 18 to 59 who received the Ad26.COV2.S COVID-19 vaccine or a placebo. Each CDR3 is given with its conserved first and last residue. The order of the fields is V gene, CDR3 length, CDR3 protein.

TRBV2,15,CASKRGLASVDTQYF
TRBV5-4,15,CASSYLGTGDHGYTF
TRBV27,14,CASRPGLTSYEQYF
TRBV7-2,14,CASSTRQGGETQYF
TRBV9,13,CASSVEAATEAFF
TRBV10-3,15,CAISDRTRGGGELFF
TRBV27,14,CASSLAYSNQPQHF
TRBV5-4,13,CASSWPGGFEQYF
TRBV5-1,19,CASSLARQGRGVGTTEAFF
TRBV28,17,CASSFGFSGQGTDTQYF
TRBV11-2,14,CASSVGQSAYEQYF
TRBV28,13,CASRTGPNYGYTF
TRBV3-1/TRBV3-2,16,CASSKKDSGAGYGYTF
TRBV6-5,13,CASRTGRNQPQHF
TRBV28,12,CASSGGLYEQYF
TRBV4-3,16,CASSYNRDLKGDTQYF
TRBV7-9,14,CASSLNAGVYIQYF
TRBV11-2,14,CASSLGLAGVEQFF
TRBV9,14,CASSVGHIGSEQYF
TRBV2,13,CASSVTGGDEQYF
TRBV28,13,CASSRKENTEAFF
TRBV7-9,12,CASSPLRNEQFF
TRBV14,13,CASSLLWVGGYTF
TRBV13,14,CASSIRTVHDEAFF
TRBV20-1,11,CSARDRGEQFF
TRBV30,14,CAWSLGQAGGPQHF
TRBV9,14,CASSVATGRYEQYF
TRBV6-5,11,CASSYDYEQYF
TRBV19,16,CASSTTTSGNTGELFF